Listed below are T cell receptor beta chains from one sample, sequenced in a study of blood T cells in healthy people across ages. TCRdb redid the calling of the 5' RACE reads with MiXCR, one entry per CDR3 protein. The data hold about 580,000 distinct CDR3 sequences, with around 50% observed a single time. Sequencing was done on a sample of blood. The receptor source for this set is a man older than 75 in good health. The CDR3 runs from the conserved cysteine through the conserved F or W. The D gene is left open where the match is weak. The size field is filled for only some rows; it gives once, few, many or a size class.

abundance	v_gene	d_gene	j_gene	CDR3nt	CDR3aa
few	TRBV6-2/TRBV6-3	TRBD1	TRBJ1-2	TGTGCCAGCAGTTACTCCGAGGGGGCGGACTATGGCTACACCTTC	CASSYSEGADYGYTF
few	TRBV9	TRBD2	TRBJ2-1	TGTGCCAGCAGCCTCAGCAGTAGCGGGCCTCTCTATGAGCAGTTCTTC	CASSLSSSGPLYEQFF
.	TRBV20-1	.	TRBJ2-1	TGCAGTGCTAGAGATGAAGGGGTGGGAGAGCAGTTCTTC	CSARDEGVGEQFF
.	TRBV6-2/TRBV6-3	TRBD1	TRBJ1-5	TGTGCCAGCAGGCCGTCGGTAGGACAGGGGGTATACCAGCCCCAGCATTTT	CASRPSVGQGVYQPQHF
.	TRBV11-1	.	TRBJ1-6	TGTGCCAGCAGCAGCGAGTATTCACCCCTCCACTTT	CASSSEYSPLHF
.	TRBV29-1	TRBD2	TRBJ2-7	TGCAGCGTTGAAGGTCCGGGGGGGAACGAGCAGTACTTC	CSVEGPGGNEQYF
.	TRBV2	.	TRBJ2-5	TGTGCCAGCCTGAAGACTCTCCAAGAGACCCAGTACTTC	CASLKTLQETQYF
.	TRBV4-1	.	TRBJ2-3	TGCGCCAGCAGCCAAGATGCTAGTGGAGATATGCAGTATTTT	CASSQDASGDMQYF
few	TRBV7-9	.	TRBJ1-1	TGTGCCAGCAGCTTAGACAGGCTAACGAACACTGAAGCTTTCTTT	CASSLDRLTNTEAFF
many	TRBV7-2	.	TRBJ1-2	TGTGCCAGCAGCCCTGGGGTGGGCTACACCTTC	CASSPGVGYTF
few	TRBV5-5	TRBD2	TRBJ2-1	TGTGCCAGCAGCTTGGGGACTAGCGGGAGTTTGTATGAGCAGTTCTTC	CASSLGTSGSLYEQFF
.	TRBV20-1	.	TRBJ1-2	TGCAGTGCTAGGGGGGGGTATGGCTACACCTTC	CSARGGYGYTF
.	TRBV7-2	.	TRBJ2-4	TGTGCCAGCAGCTTAGTTGCCCACCCCTATGGCAAAAACATTCAGTACTTC	CASSLVAHPYGKNIQYF
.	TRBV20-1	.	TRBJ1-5	TGCAGTGCTAGCCGCGCGGGGGGGCGCGAAGGGCAGCCCCAGCATTTT	CSASRAGGREGQPQHF
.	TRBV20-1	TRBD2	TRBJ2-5	TGCAGTGCTAACTTCCCGACTAGCGGGGGGGAGACCCAGTACTTC	CSANFPTSGGETQYF
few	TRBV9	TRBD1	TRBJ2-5	TGTGCCAGCAGCGTAGGGGCAGGGGGAAACCAAGAGACCCAGTACTTC	CASSVGAGGNQETQYF
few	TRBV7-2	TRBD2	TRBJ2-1	TGTGCCAGCAGCGTTTATAGCGGGGGGGCCGATCATGAGCAGTTCTTC	CASSVYSGGADHEQFF
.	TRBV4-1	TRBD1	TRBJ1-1	TGCGCCAGCAGCTGGACAGGCACTGAAGCTTTCTTT	CASSWTGTEAFF
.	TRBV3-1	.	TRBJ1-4	TGTGCCAGCAGCATAGATTCAACAACTAATGAAAAACTGTTTTTT	CASSIDSTTNEKLFF
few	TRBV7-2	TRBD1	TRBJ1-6	TGTGCCAGCAGCGAACAGGGGACAGGGAATTCACCCCTCCACTTT	CASSEQGTGNSPLHF
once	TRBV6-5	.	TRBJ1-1	TGTGCCAGCAGTTACTCGACATTTGGGAGTCCGGTTCGAGTGACTGAAGCTTTCTTT	CASSYSTFGSPVRVTEAFF
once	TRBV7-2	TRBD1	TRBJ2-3	TGTGCCAGCAGCTTCCCGGACAGGGGGCGCACAGATACGCAGTATTTT	CASSFPDRGRTDTQYF
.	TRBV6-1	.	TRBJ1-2	TGTGCCAGCAGTGAAGCGGTTAGGGTCCTTAACTATGGCTACACCTTC	CASSEAVRVLNYGYTF
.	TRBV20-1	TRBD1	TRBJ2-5	TGCAGTGCTAGGGACAGGGGTTATCAAGAGACCCAGTACTTC	CSARDRGYQETQYF
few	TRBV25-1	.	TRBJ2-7	TGTGCCAGCAGTGAATATATCGGGGGTTACGAGCAGTACTTC	CASSEYIGGYEQYF